This TCR beta chain came from a study of blood T cell repertoires in COVID-19. Background on the study: The samples span acute and convalescent COVID-19 from the United States, Italy and Spain.

The CDR3 is made up of 13 amino acids. Germline values: CDR1 SGHNT, CDR2 YENEEA. The V end lost 6 bases, the J end lost 5 bases, and 12 bases lay between the germline ends. Authors' processing steps: Estimates of nucleated cell counts were drawn from the amplification of reference gene primers. The repertoire was sequenced with immunoSEQ multiplex PCR; TCRdb's copy has only in-frame clones and lacks some. The V and J calls and clone size are taken from that table; D and trimming were inferred from the DNA. The sample has 350,000 to 500,000 clones, over 75% seen once. Participant-reported clinical history was the basis for cohort assignment.

The sequencing sample was made of PBMCs or T cells enriched from blood (not recorded which). J is TRBJ2-3 and V is TRBV11-3, with a possible D match to TRBD1 (6 bases). The receptor was isolated from a woman aged 18-29 years who had been exposed to COVID-19. Here the CDR3 DNA reads TGTGCCAGCAGTCGTTCAGGGGAAGATACGCAGTATTTT. Protein sequence: CASSRSGEDTQYF. Combining the CDR3 with reference TRBV11-3 and TRBJ2-3 gives the whole variable domain EAGVVQSPRYKIIEKKQPVAFWCNPISGHNTLYWYLQNLGQGPELLIRYENEEAVDDSQLPKDRFSAERLKGVDSTLKIQPAELGDSAVYLCASSRSGEDTQYFGPGTRLTVL.